The rows below give T cell receptor beta chains drawn from one sample of a study of CD8+ T cells in alopecia areata. Sequencing used immunoSEQ multiplex PCR; TCRdb keeps in-frame clones, though not all of them. The sample consists of 95,000 to 120,000 clones, 45% to 60% of them appearing once. The sequencing sample was made of NKG2D-low CD8+ T cells sorted from blood. The source of these receptors is a human donor with alopecia areata. Both conserved end residues are trimmed from each CDR3. The D gene is left open where the match is weak.

d_call	v_call	j_call	cdr3_aa
-	TRBV2	TRBJ2-7	ASSVGLANYEQY
TRBD2	TRBV30	TRBJ2-5	AWGTSEFETQY
-	TRBV7-8	TRBJ2-5	ASSTGRGETQY
-	TRBV7-2	-	ASSLTPYEQY
-	TRBV4-1	TRBJ2-1	ASSKTGGTYNEQF
TRBD2	TRBV27	TRBJ2-3	ASGAGDTDTQY
-	TRBV5-1	TRBJ2-3	ASSFRDSTDTQY
-	TRBV11-2	TRBJ2-1	ASSPSGVTYNEQF
TRBD2	TRBV7-3	TRBJ2-1	ASSPPGLGDYNEQF
-	TRBV6-6	TRBJ2-7	ASSRRYEQY
-	TRBV7-3	TRBJ2-1	ASSLTGGRDYNEQF
-	TRBV4-1	TRBJ2-7	ASSQGEGSYEQY
TRBD2	TRBV5-1	TRBJ2-1	ASREREDEQF
-	TRBV5-1	TRBJ2-1	ASSLSQGWSNEQF
TRBD1	TRBV2	TRBJ1-2	ASIIRGPGYT
-	TRBV11-2	TRBJ1-1	ASSEAGYTEAF
-	TRBV29-1	TRBJ2-2	SVLGYTGELF
TRBD2	TRBV19	TRBJ2-1	ASSTPLGTSVYEQF
-	TRBV19	TRBJ2-1	ASTPGAGSSYNEQF
TRBD1	TRBV7-9	TRBJ1-2	ASSTRGQGYGYT
-	TRBV27	TRBJ2-3	ARDSPYTDTQY
-	TRBV6-5	TRBJ2-5	ASSPHSETQY
-	TRBV29-1	TRBJ2-7	SVDTGVGRYEQY
-	TRBV13	TRBJ1-1	ASSLGGLTEAF
-	TRBV25-1	TRBJ2-3	ASSVLGGTQY
TRBD2	TRBV6-6	TRBJ2-1	ASSPLAGGYNEQF
-	TRBV27	TRBJ2-1	ASSFLGRTYNEQF
-	TRBV25-1	TRBJ2-7	ASSEWRNYEQY
-	TRBV5-1	TRBJ2-1	ASSFNRQLYYNEQF
TRBD1	TRBV6-6	TRBJ1-1	ASRAKDRVTEAF
-	TRBV10-3	TRBJ2-5	AIQGTQETQY
TRBD1	TRBV28	TRBJ1-2	ASFEGTGFYGYT
-	TRBV2	TRBJ2-1	ASSEPKYNEQF
-	TRBV29-1	TRBJ2-1	SVASLRVSLDNEQF
-	TRBV19	TRBJ2-1	ASSTLFLNQGRVHNEQF
TRBD1	TRBV9	TRBJ1-2	ASSGNRGNYGYT
-	TRBV13	TRBJ2-7	ASSEVSGHLSYEQY
-	TRBV27	TRBJ1-1	ASSHSGQSEAF
TRBD1	TRBV5-4	TRBJ1-4	ASSSPTGGLEKLF
TRBD1	TRBV13	TRBJ1-1	ASSLGDRGLRGDTEAF
TRBD1	TRBV7-9	TRBJ2-4	ASSPADRGAKNIQY
TRBD2	TRBV12-5	TRBJ2-1	ASAGLVGNEQF
TRBD2	TRBV19	TRBJ2-5	ASSWTSGKETQY
TRBD2	TRBV19	TRBJ2-7	ASSQGTSGGRFSYEQY
TRBD2	TRBV5-1	TRBJ2-1	ASSLTSGEGSEQF
-	TRBV28	TRBJ2-1	ASSLGTAGEQF
-	TRBV29-1	TRBJ2-1	SVESRDNEQF
-	TRBV25-1	TRBJ1-2	ASSEGRGGGYT
-	TRBV27	TRBJ2-7	ASSSLGDFEQY
TRBD1	TRBV4-1	TRBJ1-1	ASSQETGDLNTEAF
TRBD2	TRBV7-3	TRBJ2-1	ASSSGAGEAYNEQF
TRBD2	TRBV29-1	TRBJ2-7	SVEGLRSERGSAYEQY
-	TRBV6-1	TRBJ2-7	ASDIIGTVTYEQY
TRBD2	TRBV25-1	TRBJ2-7	ASSAPGLAREQY
-	TRBV6-6	TRBJ2-7	ASSGTVSYEQY
-	TRBV19	TRBJ2-7	ASSVRDTYEQY
-	TRBV28	TRBJ2-1	ASSFLSNEQF